The 13 T cell receptor beta chains reported below all come from one sample, sequenced in a study of human T cells and chemical hapten exposure. Time point defined: pre-sensitization, week 0. The treatment here: therapeutic diphenylcyclopropenone sensitization with weekly scalp DPC. TCRdb re-called the RACE reads through MiXCR, storing one row per CDR3 protein. The table shows around 57,000 distinct CDR3 sequences, with about 11% occurring only once. The sample here was whole blood, taken in connection with sensitization to the hapten diphenylcyclopropenone (DPC). Receptors were obtained from a woman aged 40 to 50 with alopecia areata. Some clones in this sample may be carry-over from other donors' samples.

The chain uses TRBV20-1 and TRBJ2-3; the D gene is possibly TRBD1 (5 bases). CDR3 length: 12 amino acids. From germline, CDR1 is DFQATT and CDR2 SNEGSKA (reference sequence). V lost 0 bases to trimming and J lost 5 bases, with 6 bases between them. The CDR3 DNA sequence: TGCAGTGCTAGAGATCAGGGAGATACGCAGTATTTT. It is translated as CSARDQGDTQYF.

This clonotype appeared a few times. The V and J genes are TRBV5-4 and TRBJ2-1; 9 bases agree with TRBD2. The CDR3 is 15 amino acids. V gave up 4 bases and J gave up 7 bases; unmatched junction bases: 9. The germline V gene encodes CDR1 SGHNT and CDR2 YYREEE (reference sequence). In DNA form, the CDR3 reads TGTGCCAGCAGCCCCGGGACTAGCTTTGGAAATGAGCAGTTCTTC. The encoded protein is CASSPGTSFGNEQFF.

The CDR3 reads CASGQVADTQYF. CDR3 sequence (DNA): TGTGCCAGCGGACAGGTGGCAGATACGCAGTATTTT. V usage is TRBV6-6 and J usage is TRBJ2-3; TRBD1 agrees at 7 bases. Germline lookup yields CDR1 MNHNY and CDR2 SVGAGI (reference sequence). The V and J ends lost 8 bases and 4 bases, in that order; junction bases with no gene match: 3. The CDR3 extends over 12 amino acids.

This clonotype showed up just a few times. This chain links TRBV4-2 with TRBJ2-7; D not resolved. This CDR3 region has 14 residues. The ends were cut back, 0 bases at V and 3 bases at J, with 9 bases in the middle. The germline gives CDR1 LGHNA, CDR2 YNFKEQ. The CDR3 sequence: CASSQEAWSYEQYF. The CDR3 bases are TGTGCCAGCAGCCAAGAAGCCTGGAGCTACGAGCAGTACTTC.

This clonotype was detected only a few times. The chain recombines TRBV19 with TRBJ1-1; D remains unclear. This CDR3 is built from 11 residues. The V gene's germline CDR1 is LNHDA and CDR2 SQIVND (reference sequence). V lost 4 bases and J 1 base, leaving 1 base between the germline ends. The CDR3 sequence: CASSKNTEAFF. As DNA, the CDR3 is TGTGCCAGTAGTAAGAACACTGAAGCTTTCTTT.

This clonotype appeared many times. The gene calls are TRBV29-1 and TRBJ2-7; 10 bases align to TRBD2. Germline trimming cut 7 bases from V and 3 bases from J; bases unmatched to any gene: 9. Germline CDR1 is SQVTM and CDR2 is ANQGSEA. There are 14 residues in the CDR3. The CDR3 DNA reads TGCAGCGCTACCGGGACTAGCGCTTACTACGAGCAGTACTTC. It is translated as CSATGTSAYYEQYF.

This clonotype was counted many times. The chain couples TRBV12-3 or TRBV12-4 to TRBJ2-2, with D unclear. Trimming pared 7 bases from V and 1 base from J, leaving 10 bases between. This CDR3 has 14 residues. The CDR3 protein is CASIRAGNTGELFF. Here the CDR3 DNA reads TGTGCCAGCATTCGGGCAGGGAACACCGGGGAGCTGTTTTTT.

The chain has TRBV6-5 and TRBJ2-3; maybe TRBD2 (6 bases). The germline gives CDR1 MNHEY, CDR2 SVGAGI. V lost 6 bases and J lost 5, with 21 bases in between. CDR3 length: 16 amino acids. CDR3 in DNA: TGTGCCAGCAGATACCGGGGAGGTGCCGGTGGAGATACGCAGTATTTT. Translating it yields CASRYRGGAGGDTQYF.

In nucleotides, the CDR3 is TGTGCCAGCAGCCAAGACCCCCTTGGTGCAACAGATACGCAGTATTTT. It is translated as CASSQDPLGATDTQYF. The chain links TRBV3-1 to TRBJ2-3; D gene ambiguous. CDR3 length: 16 residues. CDR1 and CDR2 (germline): LGHDT, YNNKEL (reference sequence). Trimming pared 0 bases from V and 3 bases from J, leaving 13 bases between.

The V gene is TRBV5-4, the J gene TRBJ2-1; unclear D gene. The V end lost 1 base, the J end lost 4 bases, and 6 bases lay between the germline ends. Germline CDR1 is SGHNT and CDR2 is YYREEE (reference sequence). The CDR3 contains 13 residues. The CDR3 region has the DNA TGTGCCAGCAGCTTGTGGCAGTACAATGAGCAGTTCTTC. This codes for CASSLWQYNEQFF.

This clonotype was recorded many times. The chain combines TRBV18 with TRBJ1-1; D may be TRBD1 (5 bases). Germline V gene lookup returns CDR1 KGHSH and CDR2 LQKENI. The germline V and J ends were trimmed by 6 bases and 1 base, with 21 bases remaining between them. The CDR3 spans 17 residues. The CDR3: CASSPGTGREKNTEAFF. CDR3 nucleotide sequence: TGTGCCAGCTCGCCGGGGACGGGCCGAGAGAAGAACACTGAAGCTTTCTTT.

This clonotype has a count of ten or more. The chain is built from TRBV6-6 and TRBJ1-1; D ambiguous. CDR1 and CDR2 (germline): MNHNY, SVGAGI (reference sequence). This CDR3 contains 18 residues. Trimming stripped 0 bases from V and 0 bases from J, with 17 bases between. The CDR3 protein is CASSYSGTASGVNTEAFF. CDR3 bases: TGTGCCAGCAGTTACTCGGGAACAGCTTCGGGAGTGAACACTGAAGCTTTCTTT.

This clonotype occurred many times. The genes are TRBV2 and TRBJ2-3; D is unclear. The germline CDR1 and CDR2 sequences are SNHLY and FYNNEI. The CDR3 extends over 13 amino acids. The V end lost 3 bases, the J end lost 0 bases, and 4 bases lay between the germline ends. This chain's CDR3 is CASSEWSTDTQYF. The CDR3 coding sequence is TGTGCCAGCAGTGAGTGGAGCACAGATACGCAGTATTTT.